Here is one T cell receptor (beta chain) with its context. No cognate antigen has been identified for it. No clone much larger than this one lies a single base away; base qualities are absent. TCRbeta CDR3 regions were amplified from genomic DNA by means of the immunoSEQ Assay, a bias-controlled multiplex PCR. The original pipeline was this. The number of nucleated cells in each sample was estimated from the amplification of reference gene primers within the assay. To quantify the absolute abundance of each unique TCRbeta CDR3 rearrangement, sequence reads were collapsed and filtered. For each sample, productive Simpson clonality was calculated as the square root of Simpson's diversity index over productive rearrangements. This is the immuneACCESS table as TCRdb keeps it, with only in-frame sequences that have V and J called. A part of the clones is gone; compared with another copy, unresolved V genes explain less than half, and the rest is unexplained. D and trimming were read from the DNA, whereas the V and J calls and clone size are those reported in that table. The sample table shows about 68,000 clones, and approximately 80% are seen once. The ten largest clonotypes hold about 24% of the sample.

Collaborating institutions collected whole blood in K2EDTA tubes following their own protocols. For TCRbeta analysis, collaborators shipped samples as frozen whole blood, isolated PBMCs, or DNA extracted from either of those sample types. This sample is part of a study of blood T cell repertoires in COVID-19 (dated by TCRdb to about 2020). At the level of the whole study: Samples from collaborators originated in the United States, Italy and Spain and spanned both the acute and convalescent phases of COVID-19. The dataset comprised deeply sampled blood TCRbeta repertoires from subjects exposed to, actively infected with, or recovered from COVID-19. The material from the prospective study consisted of cDNA or gDNA derived from T cells, B-cell-depleted T cells, or PBMCs. Where HLA class I and class II types were available, the types were taken from metadata supplied by the sample provider, not from assay-based typing. A de-identified subject ID, COVID-19 status, age in years and sex were almost always included in the sample metadata. The repertoires were released in a freely available public database intended as a resource for research on the immune response to SARS-CoV-2. The samples were drawn from two sources: the first 160 participants of the ongoing ImmuneRACE study, and 1,254 subjects contributed by 6 global collaborators. What the research found in general, with its limitations: Clinical and demographic metadata were provided uncurated, with the amount varying by source and participant.

The CDR3 starts with the cysteine, ends with the phenylalanine, and has 18 residues. Only the CDR3 DNA stays, 54 bases, in frame from base 1. Reading the germline V gene gives CDR1 SGHTA and CDR2 FQGNSA. V is cut by 5 bases and J by 0 bases, and the space between the germline ends is 17 bases. The sequence came from a human donor in a cohort sampled during active COVID-19. The V gene is TRBV7-2 and the J gene is TRBJ1-6; possibly the D gene is TRBD1, per 5 matching bases. Sequenced material: peripheral blood. The DNA is TGTGCCAGCAGCATTAGCAGGGCACGTAGCTCCTATAATTCACCCCTCCACTTT. It translates to CASSISRARSSYNSPLHF. Reference TRBV7-2 and TRBJ1-6 genes cover what lies past the CDR3, so the full variable domain is GAGVSQSPSNKVTEKGKDVELRCDPISGHTALYWYRQSLGQGLEFLIYFQGNSAPDKSGLPSDRFSAERTGGSVSTLTIQRTQQEDSAVYLCASSISRARSSYNSPLHFGNGTRLTVT.